This entry features one T cell receptor (beta chain) sequence. This record comes from a study of blood T cells in healthy people across ages. Then a second PCR, running roughly 7 to 11 cycles, was carried out with a sample-barcoded 5' primer and a J-beta primer mix. One entry per CDR3 protein results from TCRdb running MiXCR on the 5' RACE reads. The data hold 800,000 to 1,300,000 distinct CDR3 sequences, with roughly a quarter observed a single time. The germline V gene encodes CDR1 SQVTM and CDR2 ANQGSEA. The CDR3 has 16 amino acids. Deletions cut 5 bases from V and 0 bases from J, with 19 bases between. Separately, the same data were catalogued under a study of T cells of mothers and their children.

The receptor's source is a girl aged 2 to 9 in good health. This chain uses TRBV29-1 with TRBJ1-1; tentative D call: TRBD1 (5 bases). The sample taken for sequencing was blood. DNA for the CDR3: TGCAGCGTTCTAGGGGTGGTGACGGCGATGAACACTGAAGCTTTCTTT. This encodes CSVLGVVTAMNTEAFF.